Each of the 15 T cell receptor beta chains below was sequenced from the same sample in a study of control samples from healthy donors and cancer patients. Sequenced by immunoSEQ multiplex PCR; TCRdb stores in-frame clones only, minus some. Of about 110,000 clones in the sample, 75% to 95% were seen once. Input material: blood. These TCRs come from a human donor in good health. The donor label of this sample is uncertain.

This sequence joins TRBV3-1 (or the pseudogene TRBV3-2) and TRBJ2-2; 7 bases agree with TRBD1. Germline CDR1 LGHDT, CDR2 YNNKEL (reference sequence). Trimming removed 4 bases from V and 1 base from J; junction bases left unmatched: 3. The CDR3 extends over 15 amino acids. CDR3 bases: TGTGCCAGCAGCCGTAACAGGGGGAACACCGGGGAGCTGTTTTTT. Its translation: CASSRNRGNTGELFF.

The chain joins TRBV9 to TRBJ2-5, with TRBD2 identical over 11 bases. From germline, CDR1 is SGDLS and CDR2 YYNGEE. With 0 bases clipped from V and 2 bases from J, the junction kept 3 bases outside the gene matches. The CDR3 is 16 amino acids. The CDR3 sequence: CASSVDIAGGQETQYF. The CDR3 DNA is TGTGCCAGCAGCGTAGACATAGCGGGGGGGCAAGAGACCCAGTACTTC.

The chain links TRBV11-1 to TRBJ1-1; 8 bases line up with TRBD1. The V gene end was trimmed by 5 bases and the J gene end by 11 bases; junction bases not matched to a gene: 10. Germline values: CDR1 SGHAT, CDR2 FQDESV (reference sequence). This CDR3 has 13 residues. CDR3 in amino acids: CASSAGQGVRAFF. In DNA form, the CDR3 reads TGTGCCAGCAGCGCCGGACAGGGAGTACGTGCTTTCTTT. Full variable domain (remainder filled in from reference TRBV11-1 and TRBJ1-1): EAEVAQSPRYKITEKSQAVAFWCDPISGHATLYWYRQILGQGPELLVQFQDESVVDDSQLPKDRFSAERLKGVDSTLKIQPAELGDSAMYLCASSAGQGVRAFFGQGTRLTVV.

The CDR3 coding sequence is TGTGCCAGCAGTTACCGGGACGCACAAGAGACCCAGTACTTC. Its protein is CASSYRDAQETQYF. This chain joins TRBV6-5 and TRBJ2-5; D is possibly TRBD1 or TRBD2 (5 bases each). The CDR3 runs 14 residues. Germline V gives CDR1 MNHEY, CDR2 SVGAGI. Deletions cut 2 bases from V and 2 bases from J, with 9 bases between.

This chain uses TRBV5-1 with TRBJ1-2, with 8 bases fitting TRBD1. V lost 4 bases to trimming and J lost 0 bases; unmatched junction nucleotides: 2. This CDR3 is 14 amino acids long. Germline CDR1 is SGHRS and CDR2 is YFSETQ. CDR3 sequence (DNA): TGCGCCAGCAGCCCGGACAGGGCTAACTATGGCTACACCTTC. It translates to CASSPDRANYGYTF.

This clone was recorded only once. V is TRBV9 and J is TRBJ2-5; D perhaps matches TRBD2 (6 bases). This CDR3 region has 16 residues. Trimming removed 0 bases at V and 2 bases at J, with 14 bases between. In germline, CDR1 is SGDLS, CDR2 YYNGEE. The CDR3 sequence: CASSVAASGGQETQYF. CDR3 nucleotide sequence: TGTGCCAGCAGCGTAGCGGCTTCCGGGGGACAAGAGACCCAGTACTTC.

The chain has TRBV4-1 and TRBJ2-3; D unclear. The germline V gene encodes CDR1 MGHRA and CDR2 YSYEKL. V gave up 0 bases and J gave up 0 bases, with 10 bases separating them. The CDR3 contains 16 residues. The CDR3 loop reads CASSQDGDPSTDTQYF. The CDR3 nucleotides are TGCGCCAGCAGCCAAGATGGAGACCCGAGCACAGATACGCAGTATTTT.

The rearrangement links TRBV11-2 to TRBJ1-4, with 9 bases aligning to TRBD1. Germline V gene lookup returns CDR1 SGHAT and CDR2 FQNNGV. This CDR3 is built from 15 residues. J gave up 8 bases and V 2 bases, and 6 bases lay outside the gene matches. The CDR3 protein is CASSLLGQGSEKLFF. CDR3 sequence (DNA): TGTGCCAGCAGCTTACTGGGACAGGGATCCGAAAAACTGTTTTTT. The full variable domain, completed using reference TRBV11-2 and TRBJ1-4, is EAGVAQSPRYKIIEKRQSVAFWCNPISGHATLYWYQQILGQGPKLLIQFQNNGVVDDSQLPKDRFSAERLKGVDSTLKIQPAKLEDSAVYLCASSLLGQGSEKLFFGSGTQLSVL.

The V gene is TRBV6-6, the J gene TRBJ2-2, with D perhaps given as TRBD1 or TRBD2 (7 bases each). The CDR3 totals 16 residues. Trimming took off 2 bases at V and 4 bases at J, with 14 bases between the two ends. Germline lookup yields CDR1 MNHNY and CDR2 SVGAGI (reference sequence). CDR3 nucleotide sequence: TGTGCCAGCAGTTACGGGTCAGGGGGGGGCACCGGGGAGCTGTTTTTT. This translates into CASSYGSGGGTGELFF.

This rearrangement joins TRBV21-1 to TRBJ2-3; TRBD1 is taken as the D call from the table, unchecked against the DNA. TRBV21-1 is a pseudogene locus. The CDR3 consists of 18 residues. The CDR3 is CASSKVVGQVFGMDTQYF. As DNA, the CDR3 is TGTGCCAGCAGCAAAGTCGTTGGACAGGTTTTTGGTATGGATACGCAGTATTTT.

The V call is TRBV30, the J call TRBJ1-1; 7 nucleotides agree with TRBD1. The V and J ends lost 2 bases and 6 bases, in that order; junction bases with no gene match: 6. Germline CDR1 GTSNPN, CDR2 SVGIG (reference sequence). This CDR3 comprises 13 residues. CDR3 nucleotide sequence: TGTGCCTGGAGTTACGACAGGGAGGCTGAAGCTTTCTTT. Translated: CAWSYDREAEAFF.

The CDR3: CASSQQSSGNTIYF. The CDR3, as DNA: TGTGCCAGCAGCCAACAAAGCTCTGGAAACACCATATATTTT. The genes are TRBV14 and TRBJ1-3; D not certain. Trimming left V 2 bases short and J 0 bases short, with 5 bases between. The CDR3 has 14 residues. Germline V gives CDR1 SGHDN, CDR2 FVKESK.

J is TRBJ2-3 and V is TRBV7-8; TRBD2 agrees at 10 bases. Per the germline V gene, CDR1 is SGHVS and CDR2 is FQNEAQ. V was pared by 6 bases and J by 1 base, with 10 bases of the junction left unmatched. The CDR3 extends over 17 amino acids. The DNA for the CDR3 is TGTGCCAGCAGTGAATGGGCTAGCGGGGGCCGCACAGATACGCAGTATTTT. Amino acid sequence: CASSEWASGGRTDTQYF.

V gene TRBV5-1 combines with J gene TRBJ2-3; D not certain. The V end lost 3 bases, the J end lost 1 base, and 9 bases lay between the germline ends. Germline-derived CDR1 and CDR2 are SGHRS and YFSETQ. The CDR3 extends over 14 amino acids. CDR3 amino acids: CASSSAGGTDTQYF. In DNA form, the CDR3 reads TGCGCCAGCAGCTCTGCAGGAGGCACAGATACGCAGTATTTT.

The gene calls are TRBV2 and TRBJ2-3; 8 positions agree with TRBD1. V was clipped by 7 bases and J by 2 bases; unmatched bases: 11. The CDR3 length is 16 residues. In germline, CDR1 is SNHLY, CDR2 FYNNEI. The CDR3 region has the DNA TGTGCCAGCAAATGGACAGGGACGGTAGACACAGATACGCAGTATTTT. It yields the protein CASKWTGTVDTDTQYF. Full variable domain (missing parts from reference TRBV2 and TRBJ2-3): EPEVTQTPSHQVTQMGQEVILRCVPISNHLYFYWYRQILGQKVEFLVSFYNNEISEKSEIFDDQFSVERPDGSNFTLKIRSTKLEDSAMYFCASKWTGTVDTDTQYFGPGTRLTVL.